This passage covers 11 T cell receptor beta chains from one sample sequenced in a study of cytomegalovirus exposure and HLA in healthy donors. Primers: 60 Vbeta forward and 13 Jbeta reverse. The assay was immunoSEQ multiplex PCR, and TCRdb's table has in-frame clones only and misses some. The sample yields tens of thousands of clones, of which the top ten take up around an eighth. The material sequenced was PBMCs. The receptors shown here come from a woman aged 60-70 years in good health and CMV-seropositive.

CDR3 coding DNA: TGTGCCAGCAGTTACTTGACAGGGCCCGTCTATGGCTACACCTTC. Its translation is CASSYLTGPVYGYTF. The rearrangement uses TRBV6-5 and TRBJ1-2; 7 bases are a match to TRBD1. Germline CDR1 is MNHEY and CDR2 is SVGAGI. This CDR3 has 15 amino acids. V was pared by 1 base and J by 4 bases, with 6 bases of the junction left unmatched.

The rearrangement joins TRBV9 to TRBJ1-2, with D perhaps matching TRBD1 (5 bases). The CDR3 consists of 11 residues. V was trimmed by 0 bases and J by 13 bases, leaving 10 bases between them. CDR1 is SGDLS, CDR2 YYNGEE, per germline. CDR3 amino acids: CASSVEGVPTF. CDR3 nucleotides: TGTGCCAGCAGCGTAGAAGGGGTCCCCACCTTC.

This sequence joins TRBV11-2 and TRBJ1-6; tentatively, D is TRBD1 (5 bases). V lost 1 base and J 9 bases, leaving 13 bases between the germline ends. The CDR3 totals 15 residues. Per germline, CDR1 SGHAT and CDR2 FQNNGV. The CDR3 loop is CASSLVGLYSSPLHF. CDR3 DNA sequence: TGTGCCAGCAGCTTAGTGGGACTGTACAGTTCACCCCTCCACTTT.

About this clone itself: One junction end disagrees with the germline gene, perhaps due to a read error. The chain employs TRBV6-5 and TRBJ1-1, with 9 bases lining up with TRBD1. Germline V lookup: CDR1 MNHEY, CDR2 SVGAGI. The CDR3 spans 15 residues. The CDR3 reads CASRGLTGGETEDFF. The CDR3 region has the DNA TGTGCCAGCAGGGGCCTGACAGGGGGGGAGACTGAAGATTTCTTT.

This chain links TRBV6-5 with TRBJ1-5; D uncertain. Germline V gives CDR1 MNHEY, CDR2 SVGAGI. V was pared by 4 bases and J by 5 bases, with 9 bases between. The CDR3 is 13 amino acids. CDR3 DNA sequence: TGTGCCAGCAGTTTCCGCGGTGATCAGCCCCAGCATTTT. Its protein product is CASSFRGDQPQHF.

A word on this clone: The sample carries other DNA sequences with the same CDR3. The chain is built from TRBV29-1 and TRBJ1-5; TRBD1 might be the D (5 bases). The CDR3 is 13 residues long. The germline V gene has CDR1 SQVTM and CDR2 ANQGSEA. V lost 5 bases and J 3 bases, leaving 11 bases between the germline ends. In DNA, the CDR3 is TGCAGCGTTCAGGGAGGGGTCAATCAGCCCCAGCATTTT. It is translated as CSVQGGVNQPQHF.

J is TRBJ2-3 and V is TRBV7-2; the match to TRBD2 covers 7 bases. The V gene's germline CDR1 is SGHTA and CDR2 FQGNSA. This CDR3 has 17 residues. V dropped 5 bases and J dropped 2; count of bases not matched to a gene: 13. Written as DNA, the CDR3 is TGTGCCAGCAGCCAACGGGCGGGGGAAGGGGTCACAGATACGCAGTATTTT. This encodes CASSQRAGEGVTDTQYF.

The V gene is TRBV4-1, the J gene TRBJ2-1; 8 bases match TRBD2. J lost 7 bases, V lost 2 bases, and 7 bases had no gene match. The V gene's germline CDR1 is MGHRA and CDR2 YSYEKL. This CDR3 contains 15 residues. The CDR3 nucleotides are TGCGCCAGCAGCCAATTCGCGGGGGGACGTAATGAGCAGTTCTTC. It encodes CASSQFAGGRNEQFF.

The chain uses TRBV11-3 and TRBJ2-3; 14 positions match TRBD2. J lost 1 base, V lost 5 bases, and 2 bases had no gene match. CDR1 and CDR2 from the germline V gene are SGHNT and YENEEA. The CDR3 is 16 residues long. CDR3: CASSGGLAGGTDTQYF. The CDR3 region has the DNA TGTGCCAGCAGCGGGGGACTAGCGGGGGGCACAGATACGCAGTATTTT.

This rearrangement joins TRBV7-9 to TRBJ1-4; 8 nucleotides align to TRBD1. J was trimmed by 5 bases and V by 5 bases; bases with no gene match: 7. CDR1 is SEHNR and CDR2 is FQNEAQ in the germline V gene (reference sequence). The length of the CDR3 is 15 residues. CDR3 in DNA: TGTGCCAGCAGCGCCCGACAGGGGTCCAATGAAAAACTGTTTTTT. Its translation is CASSARQGSNEKLFF.

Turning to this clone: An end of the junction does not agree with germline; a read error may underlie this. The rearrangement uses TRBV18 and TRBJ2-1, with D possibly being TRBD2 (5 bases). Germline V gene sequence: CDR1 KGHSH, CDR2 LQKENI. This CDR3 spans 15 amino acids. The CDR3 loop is CSSSPLGVYDNEQFF. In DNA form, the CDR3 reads TGTTCCAGCTCACCACTCGGGGTCTACGACAATGAGCAGTTCTTC.